The sequence of this TCR beta chain was determined in a study of regulatory and conventional T cells in RAG deficiency. Study observations and caveats: Omenn syndrome and CID/AS patients had approximately 91-fold fewer unique Treg TCR beta sequences, versus roughly 9.6-fold elsewhere. Patient subsets had shorter CDR3s; Omenn Treg-Tconv overlap exceeded 75%.

Concerning this clone: As yet, its antigen is unknown.

Sequenced by immunoSEQ multiplex PCR; TCRdb stores in-frame clones only, minus some. Found here are roughly 20,000 clones, roughly 87% of them singletons; the top ten hold roughly 1.4%. The sorted regulatory T cells were CD4+, CD25-high and CD127-low, with genomic DNA sequenced. These data were likewise used in another study, on regulatory T cells. In that study: Primers: 52 TRBV forward and 13 TRBJ reverse. Patient repertoires had restricted TRB V-J pairs and skewed V and J usage, most in Tregs.

The receptor's source is a human donor in good health. The sequenced material came from Tregs sorted from blood.

Here the CDR3 reads CAWSVGETFNRQFF. The CDR3 DNA sequence: TGTGCCTGGAGTGTGGGCGAGACTTTTAATAGGCAGTTCTTC. The V call is TRBV30, the J call TRBJ2-1; D is unresolved. The length of the CDR3 is 14 residues. V was shortened by 0 bases and J by 12 bases, with 18 bases between the two germline ends. Germline CDR1 and CDR2: GTSNPN and SVGIG (reference sequence).